One sample yielded the 28 T cell receptor beta chains listed below, sequenced in a study of blood T cell repertoires in COVID-19. TCRdb's copy holds only in-frame clones and misses some; the assay was immunoSEQ multiplex PCR. The table has more than 55,000 clones, 70% to 75% seen once. Sequenced: peripheral blood. The receptors here all came from a woman in her 70s with acute or convalescent COVID-19.

The chain employs TRBV5-1 and TRBJ2-1; 7 nucleotides match TRBD1. J gave up 7 bases and V 0 bases, and 10 bases lay outside the gene matches. This CDR3 comprises 16 residues. Germline values: CDR1 SGHRS, CDR2 YFSETQ. This CDR3 reads CASSLVPGTASNEQFF. The CDR3 region has the DNA TGCGCCAGCAGCTTGGTTCCGGGGACAGCCTCGAATGAGCAGTTCTTC.

The chain joins TRBV5-4 to TRBJ2-3; D is undetermined. With 3 bases removed from V and 9 bases from J, the gap between germline ends came to 17 bases. Germline V lookup: CDR1 SGHNT, CDR2 YYREEE (reference sequence). The CDR3 is made up of 14 amino acids. The CDR3 DNA reads TGTGCCAGCAGCTATTTTAATGAGGCCTTAACGCAGTATTTT. This translates into CASSYFNEALTQYF.

The sample holds many counts of this clone. The chain recombines TRBV5-6 with TRBJ1-4; 7 bases are a match to TRBD1. The CDR3 consists of 14 residues. The V segment lost 5 bases and the J segment 2 bases; nucleotides outside the gene matches: 3. Per germline, CDR1 SGHDT and CDR2 YYEEEE. In DNA, the CDR3 is TGTGCCAGCAGTGAGGGACAGACTAATGAAAAACTGTTTTTT. Protein sequence: CASSEGQTNEKLFF.

The chain combines TRBV7-9 with TRBJ1-5; possibly TRBD1 for D (5 bases). The CDR3 consists of 14 residues. CDR1 is SEHNR and CDR2 is FQNEAQ in the germline V gene (reference sequence). The V and J ends lost 5 bases and 2 bases respectively, with 10 bases between them. Here the CDR3 reads CASSRGGGNQPQHF. The CDR3 DNA follows: TGTGCCAGCAGCCGGGGGGGTGGCAATCAGCCCCAGCATTTT. Full variable domain (missing parts from reference TRBV7-9 and TRBJ1-5): DTGVSQNPRHKITKRGQNVTFRCDPISEHNRLYWYRQTLGQGPEFLTYFQNEAQLEKSRLLSDRFSAERPKGSFSTLEIQRTEQGDSAMYLCASSRGGGNQPQHFGDGTRLSIL.

The rearrangement uses TRBV6-4 and TRBJ2-1, with 12 bases that match TRBD2. V dropped 3 bases and J dropped 4; count of bases not matched to a gene: 1. The CDR3 is 15 residues long. CDR1 and CDR2 (germline): MRHNA, SNTAGT. The chain's CDR3 is CASSEGTSGYNEQFF. In nucleotides, the CDR3 is TGTGCCAGCAGTGAGGGGACTAGCGGGTACAATGAGCAGTTCTTC.

CDR3 DNA sequence: TGTGCCAGCAGCTCACAGGGTTCAAGGAACACTGAAGCTTTCTTT. Protein product: CASSSQGSRNTEAFF. The chain links TRBV7-9 to TRBJ1-1; perhaps TRBD1 as D (6 bases). Germline lookup yields CDR1 SEHNR and CDR2 FQNEAQ (reference sequence). The CDR3 contains 15 residues. The V end was cut by 4 bases, the J end by 1 base, with 13 bases between.

The chain links TRBV11-2 to TRBJ1-5; weak D call: TRBD1 (6 bases). Between the trimmed V and J ends, which lost 4 bases and 9 bases, there was a span of 13 bases. Per the germline V gene, CDR1 is SGHAT and CDR2 is FQNNGV. CDR3 length equals 13 residues. The CDR3 coding sequence is TGTGCCAGCAGCTACTGGGACACGTCGCCCCAGCATTTT. Translating it yields CASSYWDTSPQHF.

The gene calls are TRBV18 and TRBJ2-1; 7 bases are a match to TRBD2. The V gene's germline CDR1 is KGHSH and CDR2 LQKENI. V lost 3 bases, J lost 5 bases, and 10 bases stayed unmatched. The CDR3 is 16 amino acids. The CDR3 here is CASSPPPGGINNEQFF. CDR3 nucleotide sequence: TGTGCCAGCTCACCCCCCCCCGGGGGGATAAACAATGAGCAGTTCTTC.

This chain joins TRBV11-1 and TRBJ2-1, with 7 positions matching TRBD2. Germline V gene lookup returns CDR1 SGHAT and CDR2 FQDESV (reference sequence). The CDR3 sequence is 15 residues long. The ends lost 3 bases at V and 0 bases at J; junction bases unmatched: 2. CDR3 sequence: CASSLGGSSYNEQFF. DNA of the CDR3: TGTGCCAGCAGCTTGGGGGGGAGCTCCTACAATGAGCAGTTCTTC.

The chain carries TRBV19 and TRBJ2-2; 9 nucleotides agree with TRBD1. The CDR3 contains 15 residues. Looked up from germline, CDR1 is LNHDA and CDR2 is SQIVND (reference sequence). V gave up 5 bases and J gave up 4 bases; unmatched junction bases: 5. The CDR3 sequence is CASSWGQGSTGELFF. The DNA for the CDR3 is TGTGCCAGTAGTTGGGGACAGGGAAGCACCGGGGAGCTGTTTTTT.

This clone has a count of ten or more. The chain has TRBV3-1 (or the pseudogene TRBV3-2) and TRBJ2-4; 7 bases are a match to TRBD2. The CDR3 has 16 residues. The germline CDR1 and CDR2 sequences are LGHDT and YNNKEL (reference sequence). V dropped 4 bases and J dropped 0; count of bases not matched to a gene: 6. CDR3 loop: CASSLRGEGAKNIQYF. DNA of the CDR3: TGTGCCAGCAGCCTCCGAGGGGAGGGAGCCAAAAACATTCAGTACTTC.

This chain links TRBV5-4 with TRBJ1-2; 8 bases map to TRBD1. J was trimmed by 6 bases and V by 4 bases; bases with no gene match: 5. This CDR3 contains 13 residues. Per the germline V gene, CDR1 is SGHNT and CDR2 is YYREEE (reference sequence). CDR3 coding DNA: TGTGCCAGCAGCCTGCAGGGGGCGGATGGCTACACCTTC. It translates to CASSLQGADGYTF.

This chain uses TRBV7-9 with TRBJ1-1, with D possibly TRBD1 on 5 matching bases. Germline V lookup: CDR1 SEHNR, CDR2 FQNEAQ (reference sequence). The CDR3 runs to 14 residues. V lost 1 base, J lost 2 bases, and 8 bases lay in between. CDR3 bases: TGTGCCAGCAGCTTAGGGGGGGGTAACACTGAAGCTTTCTTT. This sequence encodes CASSLGGGNTEAFF.

This clone was detected a few times. This rearrangement joins TRBV2 to TRBJ1-4; 7 bases align to TRBD1. The CDR3 is 14 amino acids. Trimming cost V 6 bases and J 3 bases; bases outside gene matches: 4. CDR1 SNHLY and CDR2 FYNNEI come from the germline V gene. This CDR3 is CASRAGTANEKLFF. The CDR3 region has the DNA TGTGCCAGCAGGGCTGGGACAGCTAATGAAAAACTGTTTTTT.

V gene TRBV7-2 combines with J gene TRBJ2-2; 11 positions agree with TRBD2. This CDR3 spans 15 amino acids. The trim removed 5 bases at V and 3 bases at J, leaving 2 bases unmatched. The germline gives CDR1 SGHTA, CDR2 FQGNSA. In nucleotides, the CDR3 is TGTGCCAGCAGCCCTAGCGGGGGGTACACCGGGGAGCTGTTTTTT. Its translation: CASSPSGGYTGELFF. Full variable domain (outside the CDR3, taken from reference TRBV7-2 and TRBJ2-2): GAGVSQSPSNKVTEKGKDVELRCDPISGHTALYWYRQSLGQGLEFLIYFQGNSAPDKSGLPSDRFSAERTGGSVSTLTIQRTQQEDSAVYLCASSPSGGYTGELFFGEGSRLTVL.

This rearrangement joins TRBV9 to TRBJ2-3, with 7 nucleotides matching TRBD1. The CDR3 length is 16 residues. J was trimmed by 2 bases and V by 0 bases; bases with no gene match: 6. The germline V gene encodes CDR1 SGDLS and CDR2 YYNGEE. The CDR3, as DNA: TGTGCCAGCAGCGTAGCCCCAAGGGGGCTCACAGATACGCAGTATTTT. Encoded protein: CASSVAPRGLTDTQYF.

The rearrangement uses TRBV6-5 and TRBJ1-2, with TRBD1 identical over 7 bases. CDR3 size: 13 residues. CDR1 is MNHEY, CDR2 SVGAGI, per germline. Trimming took 5 bases from V and 6 from J; bases not matched to a gene: 6. CDR3 sequence: CASSRGLGNGYTF. Here the CDR3 DNA reads TGTGCCAGCAGTAGGGGGCTCGGGAATGGCTACACCTTC.

V usage is TRBV21-1 and J usage is TRBJ1-2. TRBV21-1 is classified as a pseudogene. The CDR3 loop spans 13 amino acids. The CDR3 here is CASSKPPHYGYTF. The CDR3 DNA reads TGTGCCAGCAGCAAACCCCCTCACTATGGCTACACCTTC.

This clone has more than one count but fewer than ten. V is TRBV27 and J is TRBJ1-2; 7 positions agree with TRBD1. The J segment lost 4 bases and the V segment lost 6 bases, leaving 14 bases of the junction unmatched. The CDR3 is made up of 16 amino acids. The germline CDR1 and CDR2 sequences are MNHEY and SMNVEV (reference sequence). The CDR3 bases are TGTGCCAGCAGGCCGCGACAGGGAGAAACTTTCTATGGCTACACCTTC. Residues: CASRPRQGETFYGYTF.

The V and J genes are TRBV14 and TRBJ1-2; D is unclear. Trimming left V 5 bases short and J 2 bases short, with 9 bases between. Germline CDR1 reads SGHDN; CDR2 reads FVKESK. The CDR3 contains 13 residues. CDR3 nucleotide sequence: TGTGCCAGCAGCTTGAACGGGAACTATGGCTACACCTTC. Amino acid sequence: CASSLNGNYGYTF.

The V call is TRBV5-6, the J call TRBJ1-4, with unresolved D. Germline CDR1 SGHDT, CDR2 YYEEEE. Trimming pared 4 bases from V and 4 bases from J, leaving 17 bases between. The CDR3 sequence is 16 residues long. CDR3 DNA sequence: TGTGCCAGCAGCACAAAAACCGGGGTTCATAATGAAAAACTGTTTTTT. As protein: CASSTKTGVHNEKLFF.

The CDR3 reads CSASDRYEQYF. The CDR3 nucleotides read TGCAGTGCTAGTGACAGATACGAGCAGTACTTC. The chain carries TRBV20-1 and TRBJ2-7; D is possibly TRBD1 (5 bases). Germline lookup yields CDR1 DFQATT and CDR2 SNEGSKA (reference sequence). The CDR3 is 11 amino acids. Trimming left V 3 bases short and J 4 bases short, with 7 bases between.

This clone was observed a few times. The chain couples TRBV6-6 to TRBJ1-5, with D perhaps TRBD1 (5 bases). Trimming left V 7 bases short and J 0 bases short, with 10 bases between. CDR1 is MNHNY and CDR2 is SVGAGI in the germline V gene (reference sequence). This CDR3 is 14 amino acids long. The CDR3 DNA reads as TGTGCCAGCACCGGGGGGAATAGCAATCAGCCCCAGCATTTT. It encodes CASTGGNSNQPQHF.

In its sample, this clone was seen a few times. V and J are TRBV7-3 and TRBJ1-1; 8 nucleotides match TRBD1. The germline V gene encodes CDR1 SGHTA and CDR2 FQGTGA. The CDR3 runs to 16 residues. V shed 4 bases, J shed 3 bases, and the junction held 10 bases outside the gene matches. The CDR3 sequence: CASSSQGAGRYTEAFF. The CDR3 DNA sequence: TGTGCCAGCAGCTCCCAGGGGGCTGGTAGGTACACTGAAGCTTTCTTT.

This clone was recorded a few times. The chain uses TRBV10-1 and TRBJ2-2, with TRBD1 identical over 9 bases. V gave up 9 bases and J gave up 7 bases; unmatched junction bases: 9. The CDR3 extends over 14 amino acids. Germline CDR1 is WNHNN and CDR2 is SYGVQD (reference sequence). CDR3 sequence reads: CASRITGGHGELFF. The DNA for the CDR3 is TGCGCCAGTAGAATTACAGGGGGCCACGGGGAGCTGTTTTTT.

The table lists this clone with a count of one. The J gene is TRBJ1-2, the V gene TRBV5-1, with 10 bases lining up with TRBD1. The CDR3 totals 18 residues. The germline V gene has CDR1 SGHRS and CDR2 YFSETQ. V trimming: 0 bases; J trimming: 2 bases; junction bases outside the gene matches: 10. The CDR3 loop reads CASSLGTGGTGLNYGYTF. The CDR3 coding sequence is TGCGCCAGCAGCTTGGGGACAGGGGGTACAGGATTAAACTATGGCTACACCTTC.

J is TRBJ1-2 and V is TRBV2; no clear D gene. The germline CDR1 and CDR2 sequences are SNHLY and FYNNEI. V shed 1 base and J shed 5 bases, with 8 bases lying between them. The CDR3 contains 13 residues. CDR3 DNA sequence: TGTGCCAGCAGTGAAGGGGGAGGATATGGCTACACCTTC. It encodes CASSEGGGYGYTF.

The chain couples TRBV11-3 to TRBJ1-1; the match to TRBD1 covers 11 bases. J was trimmed by 8 bases and V by 5 bases; bases with no gene match: 4. Germline values: CDR1 SGHNT, CDR2 YENEEA. This CDR3 comprises 13 residues. CDR3 residues: CASSQRTGGEAFF. CDR3 coding DNA: TGTGCCAGCAGCCAGAGGACAGGGGGCGAAGCTTTCTTT. Full variable domain (outside the CDR3, taken from reference TRBV11-3 and TRBJ1-1): EAGVVQSPRYKIIEKKQPVAFWCNPISGHNTLYWYLQNLGQGPELLIRYENEEAVDDSQLPKDRFSAERLKGVDSTLKIQPAELGDSAVYLCASSQRTGGEAFFGQGTRLTVV.